This entry lists 2 T cell receptor beta chains sequenced from one sample in a study of blood T cells in healthy people across ages. A second PCR, run for roughly 6 to 11 cycles, used a sample-barcoded 5' primer plus a J-beta primer mix. One entry per CDR3 protein, called by TCRdb with MiXCR from the 5' RACE reads. Of under 850,000 distinct CDR3 sequences listed, 36% are singletons. Source material: blood. The receptors derive from a man younger than 35 in good health.

This clonotype has a handful of counts. The V and J genes are TRBV2 and TRBJ2-5; 8 positions match TRBD1. The CDR3 totals 13 residues. V lost 11 bases to trimming and J lost 4 bases; unmatched junction nucleotides: 9. Germline assignment: CDR1 SNHLY and CDR2 FYNNEI. CDR3 loop: CAGKTGAGETQYF. CDR3 nucleotide sequence: TGTGCCGGAAAGACAGGGGCCGGAGAGACCCAGTACTTC.

This clonotype was detected a few times. The rearrangement links TRBV20-1 to TRBJ1-2; 8 positions agree with TRBD1. J gave up 3 bases and V 3 bases, and 6 bases lay outside the gene matches. Germline CDR1 is DFQATT and CDR2 is SNEGSKA (reference sequence). This CDR3 spans 14 amino acids. The CDR3 spells CSASAGTGYYGYTF. In nucleotides, the CDR3 is TGCAGTGCTAGTGCCGGGACAGGATACTATGGCTACACCTTC.